One and the same sample provided the 30 T cell receptor beta chains below, sequenced in a study of monozygotic twins with inflammatory bowel disease. TCRdb reprocessed the 5' RACE reads and keeps a single row for each CDR3 protein, giving no DNA. This sample's table reports fewer than 550,000 distinct CDR3 sequences. The sample taken for sequencing was blood. These receptors all stem from a human donor with ulcerative colitis or Crohn's disease, or a healthy co-twin of an affected twin (not recorded which).

This chain connects TRBV28 to TRBJ1-2; TCRdb selects TRBD1, and the lack of DNA leaves this call unchecked. Germline V gives CDR1 MDHEN, CDR2 SYDVKM. This CDR3 contains 14 residues. CDR3 region: CASSLRGQGDGYTF.

The chain is built from TRBV27 and TRBJ1-5; as DNA is missing, the TRBD1 call by TCRdb cannot be tested. The CDR3 runs 15 residues. In germline, CDR1 is MNHEY, CDR2 SMNVEV (reference sequence). The CDR3 sequence: CASSLGTGGNQPQHF.

The V and J genes are TRBV10-3 and TRBJ2-1; absent DNA, TCRdb's TRBD1 call cannot be checked. CDR1 and CDR2 from the germline V gene are ENHRY and SYGVKD. This CDR3 region has 11 residues. The CDR3 reads CAISRETEQFF.

The chain recombines TRBV4-2 with TRBJ1-5; the D gene TCRdb calls, TRBD1, cannot be checked with no DNA. The germline V gene encodes CDR1 LGHNA and CDR2 YNFKEQ. CDR3 length: 17 amino acids. This chain's CDR3 is CASIQAGTGIRAQPQHF.

The chain is built from TRBV25-1 and TRBJ1-1. The CDR3 length is 11 residues. Germline CDR1 and CDR2: MGHDK and SYGVNS. CDR3 sequence: CASIGSAEAFF.

The chain's CDR3 is CASSYAKAGLETQYF. V and J are TRBV6-5 and TRBJ2-5; TCRdb calls TRBD2, which cannot be checked without DNA. The V gene's germline CDR1 is MNHEY and CDR2 SVGAGI. This CDR3 has 15 residues.

The chain uses TRBV12-3 or TRBV12-4 and TRBJ2-5; TCRdb's assignment of TRBD1 cannot be checked, as there is no DNA. This CDR3 comprises 15 residues. This chain's CDR3 is CASSPRGQGVKTQYF.

J is TRBJ2-3 and V is TRBV18. The CDR3 is made up of 16 amino acids. Germline CDR1 is KGHSH and CDR2 is LQKENI. This chain's CDR3 is CASSPPGGLGTDTQYF. Full variable domain (rest looked up from reference TRBV18 and TRBJ2-3): NAGVMQNPRHLVRRRGQEARLRCSPMKGHSHVYWYRQLPEEGLKFMVYLQKENIIDESGMPKERFSAEFPKEGPSILRIQQVVRGDSAAYFCASSPPGGLGTDTQYFGPGTRLTVL.

The chain joins TRBV13 to TRBJ2-2. Germline values: CDR1 PRHDT, CDR2 FYEKMQ (reference sequence). The CDR3 length is 14 residues. CDR3: CASSLGTTTGELFF. The full variable domain, with the rest looked up from reference TRBV13 and TRBJ2-2, is AAGVIQSPRHLIKEKRETATLKCYPIPRHDTVYWYQQGPGQDPQFLISFYEKMQSDKGSIPDRFSAQQFSDYHSELNMSSLELGDSALYFCASSLGTTTGELFFGEGSRLTVL.

This rearrangement joins TRBV30 to TRBJ1-5; TCRdb's D call, TRBD1, is unchecked because there is no DNA. Germline V gene data show CDR1 as GTSNPN and CDR2 as SVGIG (reference sequence). The CDR3 runs 14 residues. The chain's CDR3 is CAWSVRGSSQPQHF.

This rearrangement joins TRBV7-9 to TRBJ2-2; the TRBD2 assignment by TCRdb is unverifiable without DNA. The germline CDR1 and CDR2 sequences are SEHNR and FQNEAQ (reference sequence). This CDR3 comprises 13 residues. This CDR3 reads CASSTLAVGELFF.

The chain employs TRBV29-1 and TRBJ1-2; TCRdb gives TRBD1 as the D gene, but with no DNA this cannot be confirmed. The germline CDR1 and CDR2 sequences are SQVTM and ANQGSEA. CDR3 length: 11 amino acids. CDR3: CSVWTDYGYTF.

The chain uses TRBV6-1 and TRBJ2-2; as DNA is missing, the TRBD1 call by TCRdb cannot be tested. Germline V lookup: CDR1 MNHNS, CDR2 SASEGT. This CDR3 region has 21 residues. The chain's CDR3 is CASSDWPTGTVRIRSTGELFF.

This chain joins TRBV7-2 and TRBJ2-7. The CDR3 runs 13 residues. Germline CDR1 and CDR2: SGHTA and FQGNSA. The CDR3 sequence is CASMQTGTYEQYF.

J is TRBJ2-5 and V is TRBV20-1; with no DNA, the TCRdb D assignment of TRBD2 cannot be verified. Germline lookup yields CDR1 DFQATT and CDR2 SNEGSKA (reference sequence). The CDR3 length is 17 residues. CDR3 protein: CSALPALAGANQETQYF.

J is TRBJ1-3 and V is TRBV6-6; TCRdb picks TRBD1, but there is no DNA to check that call. There are 14 residues in the CDR3. Germline CDR1 and CDR2: MNHNY and SVGAGI (reference sequence). The CDR3 sequence is CATLREGTGNTIYF.

This chain connects TRBV7-9 to TRBJ1-6. CDR3 length: 14 amino acids. Germline-derived CDR1 and CDR2 are SEHNR and FQNEAQ (reference sequence). CDR3 sequence: CASSSTLLPGALHF.

This CDR3 is CSARAPTSGRAGKTDTQYF. The V call is TRBV20-1, the J call TRBJ2-3; TCRdb's D gene call, TRBD2, goes unchecked for lack of DNA. CDR3 size: 19 residues. The germline CDR1 and CDR2 sequences are DFQATT and SNEGSKA (reference sequence).

The CDR3 region is CASSPGSPSETQYF. The chain has TRBV7-2 and TRBJ2-5; the TCRdb D gene call, TRBD1, has no DNA to confirm it. The CDR3 is 14 residues long. Germline loops: CDR1 SGHTA, CDR2 FQGNSA.

The chain employs TRBV5-1 and TRBJ1-1; TCRdb gives TRBD1 as the D gene, but with no DNA this cannot be confirmed. The CDR3 runs to 15 residues. The germline gives CDR1 SGHRS, CDR2 YFSETQ. The CDR3 loop is CASNTRGRSNTEAFF.

The chain is built from TRBV7-8 and TRBJ2-1; lacking DNA, the TRBD1 call made by TCRdb goes unchecked. CDR1 is SGHVS, CDR2 FQNEAQ, per germline. The CDR3 loop spans 14 amino acids. This CDR3 is CASKRVGTGNEQFF.

V and J are TRBV5-1 and TRBJ2-6. Germline-derived CDR1 and CDR2 are SGHRS and YFSETQ. The CDR3 is 16 residues long. This chain's CDR3 is CASSLAVGPGANVLTF.

The gene calls are TRBV12-3 or TRBV12-4 and TRBJ2-3; TCRdb outputs TRBD2, but without DNA this stays unchecked. The CDR3 has 19 residues. The CDR3: CASSSRTSGSLMSTDTQYF.

The gene calls are TRBV5-1 and TRBJ2-1; without DNA, the TCRdb call of TRBD2 cannot be checked. CDR1 is SGHRS and CDR2 is YFSETQ in the germline V gene. This CDR3 is 15 amino acids long. The CDR3: CASSIGTSGVYEQFF.

The CDR3 protein is CSAKATGEGNQPQHF. This rearrangement joins TRBV20-1 to TRBJ1-5; TCRdb's D call of TRBD1 is untestable without DNA. The germline V gene has CDR1 DFQATT and CDR2 SNEGSKA (reference sequence). There are 15 residues in the CDR3.

J is TRBJ1-6 and V is TRBV12-3 or TRBV12-4. The CDR3 consists of 13 residues. CDR3: CASRRGPNSPLHF.

This chain uses TRBV24-1 with TRBJ1-1. Germline CDR1 KGHDR, CDR2 SFDVKD. The CDR3 extends over 12 amino acids. The CDR3: CATSDLGSEAFF.

V usage is TRBV20-1 and J usage is TRBJ2-3; the D gene TCRdb calls, TRBD2, cannot be checked with no DNA. In germline, CDR1 is DFQATT, CDR2 SNEGSKA (reference sequence). There are 14 residues in the CDR3. The CDR3 sequence: CSAPLAGHTDTQYF.

This sequence joins TRBV5-1 and TRBJ2-4. The V gene's germline CDR1 is SGHRS and CDR2 YFSETQ. There are 11 residues in the CDR3. This chain's CDR3 is CASTAKNIQYF.

CDR3 loop: CASTGTDYGGLFF. The genes are TRBV19 and TRBJ1-4; the D gene TCRdb calls, TRBD1, cannot be checked with no DNA. CDR1 and CDR2 (germline): LNHDA, SQIVND (reference sequence). This CDR3 spans 13 amino acids.